The present T cell receptor (beta chain) was sequenced within a study of T cell changes during pregnancy in multiple sclerosis (dated by TCRdb to the late 2010s). Looking at the study overall: The study looked at changes in the T cell repertoire across pregnancy in women with multiple sclerosis.

The library was built by means of the immunoSEQ multiplex PCR assay. TCRdb obtained this table from immuneACCESS and retained in-frame rearrangements with V and J assigned. These tables miss some clones; where compared with another copy, unresolved V genes account for less than half of the shortfall, and the remainder is unexplained. The sample table holds approximately 88,000 clones, of which over 90% were seen once. Clones ranked in the top ten supply about 1% of the sample. As concerns this clone: This receptor's antigen is unknown. The input lacks base qualities; no much larger clone sits a single base away.

The CDR3 runs 17 amino acids, cysteine and phenylalanine included. Left in the record is the CDR3 DNA by itself, 51 bases read in frame from the first base. V is cut by 0 bases and J by 0 bases, and the space between the germline ends is 12 bases. CDR1 and CDR2 were assigned from the germline V gene (reference sequence) as LNHNV and YYDKDF. The source is a female donor with multiple sclerosis, enrolled in a pregnancy study. The sequences come from peripheral blood, collected in the second trimester of pregnancy. This sequence uses TRBV15 and TRBJ1-5; the D gene identity is not certain. The DNA sequence is given as TGTGCCACCAGCAGAGAACTATTCCACAATAGCAATCAGCCCCAGCATTTT. This sequence encodes CATSRELFHNSNQPQHF.